The sequence of this T cell receptor beta chain was determined in a study of PD-L1 blockade in urothelial cancer. Turning to the study itself: It was at 3 weeks (second dose) and 6 weeks after treatment start that blood was analyzed. General study results and limits: Below-median blood TCR clonality before treatment forecast better survival.

Turning to this clone: No antigen is known for it.

Time point indicated: pretreatment peripheral blood. All patients carried locally advanced or metastatic urothelial carcinoma. Sequencing used immunoSEQ multiplex PCR; TCRdb keeps in-frame clones, though not all of them. The table records around 100,000 clones, roughly 91% of them present only once. With V trimmed by 1 base and J by 7 bases, 10 bases remained unmatched. The CDR3 is made up of 16 amino acids. From germline, CDR1 is SGHTA and CDR2 FQGNSA. This rearrangement joins TRBV7-2 to TRBJ2-3, with TRBD2 matching 8 bases. This sample comprised PBMCs, obtained around atezolizumab (anti-PD-L1) treatment. The TCR sequence derives from a man between 60 and 75 years old with urothelial cancer. CDR3 loop: CASSLVSGGSLNTQYF. DNA for the CDR3: TGTGCCAGCAGCTTAGTGAGCGGGGGTTCCCTGAATACGCAGTATTTT.